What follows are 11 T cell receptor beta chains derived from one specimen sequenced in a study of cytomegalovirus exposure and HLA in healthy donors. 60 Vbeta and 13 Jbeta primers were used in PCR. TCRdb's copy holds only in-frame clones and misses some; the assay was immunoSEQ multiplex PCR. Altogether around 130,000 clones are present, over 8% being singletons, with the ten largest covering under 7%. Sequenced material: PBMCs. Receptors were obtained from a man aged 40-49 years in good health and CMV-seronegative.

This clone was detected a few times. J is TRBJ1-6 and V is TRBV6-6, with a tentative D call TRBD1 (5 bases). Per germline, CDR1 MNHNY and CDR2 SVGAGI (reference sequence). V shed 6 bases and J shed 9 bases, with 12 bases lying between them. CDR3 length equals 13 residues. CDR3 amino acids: CASSPQDSSPLHF. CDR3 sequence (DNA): TGTGCCAGCAGCCCCCAAGACAGTTCACCCCTCCACTTT.

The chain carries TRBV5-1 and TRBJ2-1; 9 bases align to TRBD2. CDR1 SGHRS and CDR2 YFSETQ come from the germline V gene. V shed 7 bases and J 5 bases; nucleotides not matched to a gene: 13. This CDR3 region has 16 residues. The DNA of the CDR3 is TGCGCCAGCTTTCCTAGCGGGGCGTGGGGAAACAATGAGCAGTTCTTC. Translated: CASFPSGAWGNNEQFF. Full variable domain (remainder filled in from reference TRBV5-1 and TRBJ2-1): KAGVTQTPRYLIKTRGQQVTLSCSPISGHRSVSWYQQTPGQGLQFLFEYFSETQRNKGNFPGRFSGRQFSNSRSEMNVSTLELGDSALYLCASFPSGAWGNNEQFFGPGTRLTVL.

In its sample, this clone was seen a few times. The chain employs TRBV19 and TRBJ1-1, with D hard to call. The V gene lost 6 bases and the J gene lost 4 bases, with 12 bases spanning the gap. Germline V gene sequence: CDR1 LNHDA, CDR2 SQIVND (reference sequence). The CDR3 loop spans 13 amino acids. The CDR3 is CASREGGSTEAFF. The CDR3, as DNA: TGTGCCAGTAGAGAGGGCGGGAGCACTGAAGCTTTCTTT.

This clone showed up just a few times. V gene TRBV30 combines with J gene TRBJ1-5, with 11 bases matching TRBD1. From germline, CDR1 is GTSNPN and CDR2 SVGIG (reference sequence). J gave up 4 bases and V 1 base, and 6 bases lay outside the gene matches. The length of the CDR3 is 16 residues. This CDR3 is CAWSASGTGGNQPQHF. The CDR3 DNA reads TGTGCCTGGAGTGCCTCCGGGACAGGGGGAAATCAGCCCCAGCATTTT.

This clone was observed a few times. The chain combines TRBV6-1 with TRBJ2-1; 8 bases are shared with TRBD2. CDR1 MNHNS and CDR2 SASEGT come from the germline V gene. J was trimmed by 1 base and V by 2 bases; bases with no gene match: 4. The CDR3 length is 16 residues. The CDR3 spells CASSEKVAGSYNEQFF. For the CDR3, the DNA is TGTGCCAGCAGTGAAAAAGTAGCGGGGTCCTACAATGAGCAGTTCTTC.

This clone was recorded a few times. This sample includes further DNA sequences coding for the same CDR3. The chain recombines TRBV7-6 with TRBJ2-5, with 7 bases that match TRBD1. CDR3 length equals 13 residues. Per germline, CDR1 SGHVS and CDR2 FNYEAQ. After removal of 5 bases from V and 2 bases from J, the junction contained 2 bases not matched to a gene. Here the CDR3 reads CASSLGQQETQYF. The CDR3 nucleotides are TGTGCCAGCAGCCTGGGACAGCAAGAGACCCAGTACTTC.

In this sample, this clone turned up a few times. This CDR3 reads CAWDRGLDSPLHF. In DNA form, the CDR3 reads TGTGCCTGGGACAGGGGGCTTGATTCACCCCTCCACTTT. The chain carries TRBV30 and TRBJ1-6, with 10 bases matching TRBD1. The trim removed 5 bases at V and 8 bases at J, leaving 3 bases unmatched. CDR1 GTSNPN and CDR2 SVGIG come from the germline V gene (reference sequence). The length of the CDR3 is 13 residues. Variable domain in full (rest from reference TRBV30 and TRBJ1-6): SQTIHQWPATLVQPVGSPLSLECTVEGTSNPNLYWYRQAAGRGLQLLFYSVGIGQISSEVPQNLSASRPQDRQFILSSKKLLLSDSGFYLCAWDRGLDSPLHFGNGTRLTVT.

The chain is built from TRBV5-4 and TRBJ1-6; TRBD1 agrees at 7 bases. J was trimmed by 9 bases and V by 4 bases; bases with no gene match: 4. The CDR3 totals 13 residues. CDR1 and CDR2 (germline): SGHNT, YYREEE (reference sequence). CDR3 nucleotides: TGTGCCAGCAGCGTAGACAGGGTTTCACCCCTCCACTTT. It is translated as CASSVDRVSPLHF.

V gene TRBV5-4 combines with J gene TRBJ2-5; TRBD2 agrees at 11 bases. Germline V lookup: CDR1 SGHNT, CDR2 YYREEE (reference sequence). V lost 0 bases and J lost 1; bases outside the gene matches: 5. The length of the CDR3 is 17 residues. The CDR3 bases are TGTGCCAGCAGCTTGGACGCTAGCGGGGGGATCCAAGAGACCCAGTACTTC. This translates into CASSLDASGGIQETQYF.

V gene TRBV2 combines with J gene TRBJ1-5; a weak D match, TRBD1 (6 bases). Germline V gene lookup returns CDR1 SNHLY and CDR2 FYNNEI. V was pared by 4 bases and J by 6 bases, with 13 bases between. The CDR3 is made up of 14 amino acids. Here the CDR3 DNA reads TGTGCCAGCAGTGGGCGCAGGGGAATTCAGCCCCAGCATTTT. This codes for CASSGRRGIQPQHF.

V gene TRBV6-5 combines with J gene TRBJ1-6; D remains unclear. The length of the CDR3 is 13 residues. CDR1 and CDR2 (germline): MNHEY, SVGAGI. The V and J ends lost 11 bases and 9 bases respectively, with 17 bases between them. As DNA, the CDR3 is TGTGCCTCCCTTCTGGTTGAGGGTTCACCCCTCCACTTT. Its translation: CASLLVEGSPLHF.